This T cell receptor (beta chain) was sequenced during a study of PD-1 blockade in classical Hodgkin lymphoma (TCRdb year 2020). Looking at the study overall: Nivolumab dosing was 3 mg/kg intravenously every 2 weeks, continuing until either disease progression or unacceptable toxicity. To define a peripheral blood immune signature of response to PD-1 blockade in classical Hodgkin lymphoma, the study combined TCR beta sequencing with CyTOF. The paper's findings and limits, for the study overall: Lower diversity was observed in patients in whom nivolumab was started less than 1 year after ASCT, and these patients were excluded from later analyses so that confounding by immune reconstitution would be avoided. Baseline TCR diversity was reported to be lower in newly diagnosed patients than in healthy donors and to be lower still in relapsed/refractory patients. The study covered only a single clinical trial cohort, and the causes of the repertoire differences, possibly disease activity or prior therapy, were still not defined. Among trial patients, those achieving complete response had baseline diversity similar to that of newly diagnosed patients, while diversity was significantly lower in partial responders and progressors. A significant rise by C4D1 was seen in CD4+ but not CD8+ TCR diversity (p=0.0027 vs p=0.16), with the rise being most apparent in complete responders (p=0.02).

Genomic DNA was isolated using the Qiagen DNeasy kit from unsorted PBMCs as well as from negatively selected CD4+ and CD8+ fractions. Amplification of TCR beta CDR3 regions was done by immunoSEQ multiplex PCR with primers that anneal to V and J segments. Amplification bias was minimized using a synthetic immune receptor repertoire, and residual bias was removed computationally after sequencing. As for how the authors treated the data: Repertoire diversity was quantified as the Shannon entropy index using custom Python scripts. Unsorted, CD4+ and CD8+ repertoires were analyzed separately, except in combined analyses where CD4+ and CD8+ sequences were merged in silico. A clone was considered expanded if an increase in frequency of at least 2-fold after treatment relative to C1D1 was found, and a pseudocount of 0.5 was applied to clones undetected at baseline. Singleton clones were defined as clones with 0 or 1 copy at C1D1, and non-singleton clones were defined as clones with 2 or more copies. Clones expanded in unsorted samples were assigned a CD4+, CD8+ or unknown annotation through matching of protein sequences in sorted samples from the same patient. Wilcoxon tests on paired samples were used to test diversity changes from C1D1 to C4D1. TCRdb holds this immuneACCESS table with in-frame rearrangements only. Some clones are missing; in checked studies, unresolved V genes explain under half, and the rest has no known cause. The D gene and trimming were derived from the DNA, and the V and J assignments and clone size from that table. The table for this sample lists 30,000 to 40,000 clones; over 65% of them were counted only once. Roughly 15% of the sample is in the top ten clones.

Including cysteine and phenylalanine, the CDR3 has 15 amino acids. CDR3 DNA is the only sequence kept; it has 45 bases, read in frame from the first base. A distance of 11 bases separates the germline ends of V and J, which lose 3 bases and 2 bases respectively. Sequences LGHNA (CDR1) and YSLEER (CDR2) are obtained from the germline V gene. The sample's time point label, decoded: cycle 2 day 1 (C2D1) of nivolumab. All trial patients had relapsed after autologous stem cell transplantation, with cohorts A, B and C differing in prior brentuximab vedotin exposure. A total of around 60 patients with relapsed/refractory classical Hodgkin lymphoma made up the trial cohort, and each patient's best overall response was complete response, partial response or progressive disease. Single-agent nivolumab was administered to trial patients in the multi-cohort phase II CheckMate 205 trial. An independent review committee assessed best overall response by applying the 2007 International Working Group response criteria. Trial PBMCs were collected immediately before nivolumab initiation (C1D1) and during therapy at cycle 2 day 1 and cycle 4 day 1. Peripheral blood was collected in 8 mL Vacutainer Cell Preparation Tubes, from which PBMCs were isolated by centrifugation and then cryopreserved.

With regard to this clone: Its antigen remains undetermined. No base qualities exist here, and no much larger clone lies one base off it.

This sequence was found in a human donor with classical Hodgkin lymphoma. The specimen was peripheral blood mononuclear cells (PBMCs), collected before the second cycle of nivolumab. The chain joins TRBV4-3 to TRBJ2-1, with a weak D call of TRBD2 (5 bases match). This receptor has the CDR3 CASSHGLAAYNEQFF. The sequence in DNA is TGCGCCAGCAGCCACGGACTTGCTGCCTACAATGAGCAGTTCTTC.